This entry is about one T cell receptor (beta chain). The sample comes from a study of shared clonotypes between healthy human individuals. CD45RO-negative CD8 cells positively selected for CCR7 made up the naive population, which excluded terminally differentiated effector memory CD45RA+ cells. The data were produced by immunoSEQ multiplex PCR, yet TCRdb's version contains in-frame clones alone and is incomplete. The table has around 560,000 clones, around 96% seen once; the top ten hold approximately 0.12%. Germline V gene data show CDR1 as MGHRA and CDR2 as YSYEKL. Trimming took 0 bases from V and 5 from J, leaving 8 bases between them. The CDR3 runs to 14 residues.

This sequence was found in a woman aged 25 to 45 in good health. J is TRBJ1-5 and V is TRBV4-1; possibly TRBD1 for D (5 bases). The sample consisted of naive CD8+ T cells sorted from blood. CDR3 protein: CASSQDRVDQPQHF. DNA of the CDR3: TGCGCCAGCAGCCAAGACAGGGTCGATCAGCCCCAGCATTTT.